This passage covers 28 T cell receptor beta chains from one sample sequenced in a study of beta chain features in type 1 diabetes. The whole isolated RNA underwent reverse transcription, so sequencing captured expressed TCRB transcripts. This table comes from immunoSEQ multiplex PCR, and its TCRdb copy is limited to in-frame clones, with some not included. The sample records almost 350,000 clones, roughly a tenth being singletons. Findings and limits, study-wide: Among patients with Type 1 diabetes, TCRB CDR3s were moderately but significantly shorter in every one of the four CD4+ subsets.

These receptors are not linked to any known antigen. Sequenced input: central memory CD4+ T cells from blood. The receptors originated from a man aged 30-40 years with type 1 diabetes.

This clone turned up a few times. V gene TRBV9 combines with J gene TRBJ2-5; 11 bases map to TRBD2. With 0 bases clipped from V and 5 bases from J, the junction kept 6 bases outside the gene matches. The CDR3 is 16 amino acids. Germline CDR1 is SGDLS and CDR2 is YYNGEE. CDR3 DNA sequence: TGTGCCAGCAGCGTAGCTGTGACTAGCGGGGAGGAGACCCAGTACTTC. It translates to CASSVAVTSGEETQYF.

The chain employs TRBV2 and TRBJ1-2, with TRBD1 identical over 7 bases. The CDR3 loop spans 13 amino acids. Germline V gene data show CDR1 as SNHLY and CDR2 as FYNNEI. The ends lost 5 bases at V and 9 bases at J; junction bases unmatched: 9. CDR3 residues: CASSQTGLLSYTF. In DNA form, the CDR3 reads TGTGCCAGCAGTCAGACAGGGTTATTGAGCTACACCTTC.

In this sample, this clone turned up many times. V gene TRBV7-9 combines with J gene TRBJ1-5; D remains ambiguous. The CDR3 runs 13 residues. V gave up 1 base and J gave up 6 bases, with 7 bases separating them. Per the germline V gene, CDR1 is SEHNR and CDR2 is FQNEAQ (reference sequence). CDR3 DNA: TGTGCCAGCAGCTTAGATCTAGGTCAGCCCCAGCATTTT. Translated, it gives CASSLDLGQPQHF.

There are a few counts of this clone. The chain links TRBV6-6 to TRBJ2-2; no clear D gene. The germline V and J ends were trimmed by 6 bases and 6 bases, with 14 bases remaining between them. Per germline, CDR1 MNHNY and CDR2 SVGAGI (reference sequence). This CDR3 comprises 14 residues. The CDR3 DNA follows: TGTGCCAGCAGCGGCGTGGCCAACCCCGGGGAGCTGTTTTTT. This translates into CASSGVANPGELFF.

This clone was observed at least ten times. The chain recombines TRBV10-3 with TRBJ2-7; 7 bases are a match to TRBD1. The germline CDR1 and CDR2 sequences are ENHRY and SYGVKD. This CDR3 is 15 amino acids long. J lost 4 bases, V lost 2 bases, and 8 bases had no gene match. CDR3 sequence: CAISEGTVAWYEQYF. In DNA form, the CDR3 reads TGTGCCATCAGTGAGGGGACAGTGGCCTGGTACGAGCAGTACTTC.

The sample holds a few counts of this clone. This chain joins TRBV10-3 and TRBJ2-1, with 7 bases that match TRBD1. The CDR3 contains 14 residues. Germline V lookup: CDR1 ENHRY, CDR2 SYGVKD. V was clipped by 10 bases and J by 7 bases; unmatched bases: 13. This CDR3 is CASHAGTVGNEQFF. Here the CDR3 DNA reads TGTGCCAGCCACGCCGGGACAGTTGGAAATGAGCAGTTCTTC.

The chain employs TRBV27 and TRBJ2-3; D could derive from TRBD1 or TRBD2 (6 bases each). The germline V gene has CDR1 MNHEY and CDR2 SMNVEV (reference sequence). The CDR3 length is 17 residues. V was pared by 3 bases and J by 3 bases, with 19 bases between. The CDR3 sequence: CASSFRGYGGQTDTQYF. CDR3 DNA: TGTGCCAGCAGTTTTCGGGGTTACGGGGGCCAAACAGATACGCAGTATTTT.

This clone was seen a few times. The chain links TRBV2 to TRBJ2-1, with 11 nucleotides matching TRBD1. This CDR3 region has 14 residues. The ends lost 8 bases at V and 8 bases at J; junction bases unmatched: 8. Germline lookup yields CDR1 SNHLY and CDR2 FYNNEI. The DNA of the CDR3 is TGTGCCAGCGGGGACAGGGGGGCGTACTATGAGCAGTTCTTC. Protein sequence: CASGDRGAYYEQFF.

This clone was counted ten times or more. This sequence joins TRBV7-9 and TRBJ2-5, with TRBD2 as a possible D gene (5 bases). Germline V gene data show CDR1 as SEHNR and CDR2 as FQNEAQ (reference sequence). CDR3 size: 15 residues. Between the trimmed V and J ends, which lost 3 bases and 5 bases, there was a span of 16 bases. The CDR3 protein is CASSFGGSQAETQYF. CDR3 sequence (DNA): TGTGCCAGCAGCTTCGGCGGGTCCCAGGCTGAGACCCAGTACTTC.

The chain links TRBV18 to TRBJ2-6; 7 nucleotides agree with TRBD1. J lost 4 bases, V lost 6 bases, and 9 bases had no gene match. Germline lookup yields CDR1 KGHSH and CDR2 LQKENI. This CDR3 has 16 residues. CDR3 DNA: TGTGCCAGCTCTCGACAGGGCCCCACAGGGGCCAACGTCCTGACTTTC. Translated, it gives CASSRQGPTGANVLTF.

This clone was seen ten or more times. This chain connects TRBV10-3 to TRBJ1-6; tentative D call: TRBD1 (6 bases). The CDR3 length is 13 residues. V was pared by 8 bases and J by 7 bases, with 12 bases between. Germline CDR1 is ENHRY and CDR2 is SYGVKD. CDR3 coding DNA: TGTGCCATCGCCCCAACAGGGAATTCACCCCTCCACTTT. Its translation: CAIAPTGNSPLHF.

This clone has only a few counts. V is TRBV27 and J is TRBJ2-5, with D uncertain. This CDR3 contains 13 residues. The germline V gene encodes CDR1 MNHEY and CDR2 SMNVEV (reference sequence). Trimming stripped 8 bases from V and 0 bases from J, with 10 bases between. Here the CDR3 DNA reads TGTGCCAGCCGACCTTCGTACCAAGAGACCCAGTACTTC. Protein product: CASRPSYQETQYF.

This clone was seen only a few times. V and J are TRBV4-3 and TRBJ2-5; 8 bases are shared with TRBD1. The CDR3 covers 15 residues. Germline V gene sequence: CDR1 LGHNA, CDR2 YSLEER. V shed 0 bases, J shed 6 bases, and the junction held 6 bases outside the gene matches. The CDR3 DNA reads as TGCGCCAGCAGCCAAGATCGACAGGGGTTAAAGACCCAGTACTTC. This gives the protein CASSQDRQGLKTQYF.

A remark on this clone: Other DNA sequences from this sample encode an identical CDR3 as well. The rearrangement links TRBV7-2 to TRBJ1-1; 10 bases align to TRBD1. This CDR3 comprises 13 residues. CDR1 is SGHTA, CDR2 FQGNSA, per germline. After removal of 5 bases from V and 14 bases from J, the junction contained 11 bases not matched to a gene. CDR3 coding DNA: TGTGCCAGCAGCCCCGGGACAGGGGATGCAGCCTTCTTT. It codes for CASSPGTGDAAFF.

This clone occurred a few times. The CDR3 sequence is CASSLLGDRSGANVLTF. The CDR3 bases are TGTGCCAGCAGCTTGTTGGGAGACCGTTCTGGGGCCAACGTCCTGACTTTC. This chain joins TRBV7-2 and TRBJ2-6, with D possibly TRBD2 on 5 matching bases. The length of the CDR3 is 17 residues. Trimming stripped 3 bases from V and 1 base from J, with 13 bases between. In germline, CDR1 is SGHTA, CDR2 FQGNSA. Full variable domain (remainder filled in from reference TRBV7-2 and TRBJ2-6): GAGVSQSPSNKVTEKGKDVELRCDPISGHTALYWYRQSLGQGLEFLIYFQGNSAPDKSGLPSDRFSAERTGGSVSTLTIQRTQQEDSAVYLCASSLLGDRSGANVLTFGAGSRLTVL.

This clone was seen many times. The chain couples TRBV4-3 to TRBJ1-4; the D gene is possibly TRBD1 (5 bases). Between the trimmed V and J ends, which lost 4 bases and 7 bases, there was a span of 13 bases. The CDR3 is made up of 14 amino acids. Germline V gene sequence: CDR1 LGHNA, CDR2 YSLEER. In nucleotides, the CDR3 is TGCGCCAGCAGCCGGGGCCTAGGAAGTGAAAAACTGTTTTTT. Its translation: CASSRGLGSEKLFF.

The V gene is TRBV2, the J gene TRBJ2-5; D gene unclear. The DNA end is more similar to TRBJ2-7, so the J call may be wrong. This CDR3 has 13 amino acids. Germline V lookup: CDR1 SNHLY, CDR2 FYNNEI. This chain's CDR3 is CASSTIPGHEQYF. The CDR3 DNA follows: TGTGCCAGCAGTACGATTCCAGGCCACGAGCAGTACTTC.

The rearrangement joins TRBV2 to TRBJ2-7; D is unresolved. Germline V gene data show CDR1 as SNHLY and CDR2 as FYNNEI. CDR3 length: 11 amino acids. V lost 5 bases and J lost 5, with 7 bases in between. Here the CDR3 reads CASSWLDEQYF. For the CDR3, the DNA is TGTGCCAGCAGTTGGTTGGACGAGCAGTACTTC.

The CDR3 loop reads CASSRLGAESYEQYF. In DNA, the CDR3 is TGTGCCAGCAGCCGCCTCGGGGCGGAATCCTACGAGCAGTACTTC. The chain combines TRBV27 with TRBJ2-7; D is perhaps TRBD1 or TRBD2 (5 bases each). From germline, CDR1 is MNHEY and CDR2 SMNVEV (reference sequence). The CDR3 covers 15 residues. V was clipped by 6 bases and J by 1 base, with 16 bases between them.

This clone was recorded at least ten times. The chain is built from TRBV6-5 and TRBJ2-2, with D uncertain. This CDR3 contains 13 residues. Trimming shortened V by 6 bases and J by 8 bases, and 13 bases separated the two germline ends. Germline CDR1 is MNHEY and CDR2 is SVGAGI. CDR3 region: CASRTVQIGELFF. In DNA form, the CDR3 reads TGTGCCAGCAGGACCGTCCAAATAGGGGAGCTGTTTTTT.

This clone was observed a few times. J is TRBJ2-7 and V is TRBV7-2, with D perhaps being TRBD1 or TRBD2 (5 bases each). Per the germline V gene, CDR1 is SGHTA and CDR2 is FQGNSA. Trimming pared 5 bases from V and 2 bases from J, leaving 22 bases between. This CDR3 is built from 17 residues. In DNA, the CDR3 is TGTGCCAGCAGCACCTCGCTGACCGGGACGTACACCTACGAGCAGTACTTC. It specifies CASSTSLTGTYTYEQYF.

The chain uses TRBV19 and TRBJ1-2; D gene unclear. V lost 5 bases, J lost 5 bases, and 6 bases lay in between. The CDR3 loop spans 11 amino acids. Germline-derived CDR1 and CDR2 are LNHDA and SQIVND (reference sequence). The CDR3 here is CASSQRYGYTF. Written as DNA, the CDR3 is TGTGCCAGTAGTCAGAGGTATGGCTACACCTTC.

This clone was detected only a few times. The V gene is TRBV9, the J gene TRBJ1-6; 7 nucleotides agree with TRBD1. This CDR3 comprises 14 residues. Trimming at V came to 1 base and at J to 10 bases, leaving 5 bases not matched to a gene. Per the germline V gene, CDR1 is SGDLS and CDR2 is YYNGEE. The CDR3 DNA follows: TGTGCCAGCAGCGTACAGCAGGGGGACTCACCCCTCCACTTT. It translates to CASSVQQGDSPLHF.

This clone appeared many times. This chain links TRBV4-1 with TRBJ2-3, with TRBD2 matching 10 bases. This CDR3 comprises 19 residues. V lost 0 bases and J lost 2; bases outside the gene matches: 11. Germline-derived CDR1 and CDR2 are MGHRA and YSYEKL. DNA for the CDR3: TGCGCCAGCAGCCAAGATAACCTAGCGGGGGCCCTCTTCACAGATACGCAGTATTTT. This codes for CASSQDNLAGALFTDTQYF.

This clone was seen only a few times. The chain combines TRBV7-2 with TRBJ2-5; no clear D. The CDR3 loop spans 14 amino acids. The V end was cut by 1 base, the J end by 2 bases, with 8 bases between. Germline-derived CDR1 and CDR2 are SGHTA and FQGNSA. The CDR3 protein is CASSLDHGQETQYF. CDR3 DNA sequence: TGTGCCAGCAGCTTAGACCACGGGCAAGAGACCCAGTACTTC.

Points on this clone: Other DNA sequences of this sample code for an identical CDR3. The J gene is TRBJ2-1, the V gene TRBV7-2; D gene ambiguous. The V gene's germline CDR1 is SGHTA and CDR2 FQGNSA. The V end lost 1 base, the J end lost 6 bases, and 4 bases lay between the germline ends. The CDR3 totals 12 residues. The DNA of the CDR3 is TGTGCCAGCAGCTTAGAGAGCAATGAGCAGTTCTTC. Translating it yields CASSLESNEQFF.

The V call is TRBV15, the J call TRBJ2-7, with a weak D call TRBD2 (6 bases). Germline V lookup: CDR1 LNHNV, CDR2 YYDKDF (reference sequence). Trimming removed 3 bases at V and 7 bases at J, with 28 bases between. This CDR3 comprises 18 residues. CDR3 coding DNA: TGTGCCACCAGCAGTTCCTGGGGAGGTCGGAGAAGCTCTAGTGAGCAGTACTTC. It encodes CATSSSWGGRRSSSEQYF.

V gene TRBV27 combines with J gene TRBJ2-4; D is perhaps TRBD1 (6 bases). Trimming pared 7 bases from V and 2 bases from J, leaving 9 bases between. The CDR3 has 13 residues. Germline loops: CDR1 MNHEY, CDR2 SMNVEV (reference sequence). The CDR3 reads CASKGQTKNIQYF. The CDR3 DNA reads TGTGCCAGCAAGGGACAAACCAAAAACATTCAGTACTTC.